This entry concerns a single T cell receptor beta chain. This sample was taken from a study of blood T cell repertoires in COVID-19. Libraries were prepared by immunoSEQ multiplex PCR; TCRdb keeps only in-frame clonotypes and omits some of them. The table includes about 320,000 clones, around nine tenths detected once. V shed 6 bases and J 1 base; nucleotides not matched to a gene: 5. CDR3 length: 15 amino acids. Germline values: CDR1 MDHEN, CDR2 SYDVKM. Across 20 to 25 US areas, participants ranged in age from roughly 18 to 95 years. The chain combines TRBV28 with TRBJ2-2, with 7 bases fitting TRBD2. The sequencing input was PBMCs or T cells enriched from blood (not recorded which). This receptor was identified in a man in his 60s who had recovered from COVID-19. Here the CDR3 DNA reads TGTGCCAGCAGGGGGGGGACTCTGAACACCGGGGAGCTGTTTTTT. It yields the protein CASRGGTLNTGELFF.